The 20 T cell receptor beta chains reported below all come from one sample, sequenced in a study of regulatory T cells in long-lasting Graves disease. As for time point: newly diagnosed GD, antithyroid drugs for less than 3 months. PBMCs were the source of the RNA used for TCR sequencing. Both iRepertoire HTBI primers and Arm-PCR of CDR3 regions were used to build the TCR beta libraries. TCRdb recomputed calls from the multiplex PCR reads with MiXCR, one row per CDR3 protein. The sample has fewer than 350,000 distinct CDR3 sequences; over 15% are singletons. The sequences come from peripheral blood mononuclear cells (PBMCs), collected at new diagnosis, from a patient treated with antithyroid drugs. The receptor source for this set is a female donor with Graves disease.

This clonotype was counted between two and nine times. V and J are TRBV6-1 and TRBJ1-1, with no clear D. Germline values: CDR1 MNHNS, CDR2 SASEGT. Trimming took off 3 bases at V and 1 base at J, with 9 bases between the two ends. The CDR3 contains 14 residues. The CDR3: CASSDGPRNTEAFF. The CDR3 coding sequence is TGTGCCAGCAGTGACGGACCGAGGAACACTGAAGCTTTCTTT.

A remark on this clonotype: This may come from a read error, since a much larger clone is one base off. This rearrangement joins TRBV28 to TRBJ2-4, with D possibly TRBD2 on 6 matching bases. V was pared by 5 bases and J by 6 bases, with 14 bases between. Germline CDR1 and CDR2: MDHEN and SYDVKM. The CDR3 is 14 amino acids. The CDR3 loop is CASSPKWGGNIQYF. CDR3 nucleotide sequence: TGTGCCAGCAGTCCCAAGTGGGGAGGAAACATTCAGTACTTC.

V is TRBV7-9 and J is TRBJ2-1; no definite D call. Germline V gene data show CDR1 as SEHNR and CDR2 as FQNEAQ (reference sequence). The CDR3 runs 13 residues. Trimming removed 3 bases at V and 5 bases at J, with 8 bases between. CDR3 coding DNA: TGTGCCAGCAGCTTTCAAGTCGACAATGAGCAGTTCTTC. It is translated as CASSFQVDNEQFF.

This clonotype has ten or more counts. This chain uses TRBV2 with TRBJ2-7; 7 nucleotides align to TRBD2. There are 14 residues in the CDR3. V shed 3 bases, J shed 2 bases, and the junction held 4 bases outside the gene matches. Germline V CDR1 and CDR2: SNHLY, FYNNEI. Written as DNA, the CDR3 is TGTGCCAGCAGTGAGGGGAGGGCCACCTACGAGCAGTACTTC. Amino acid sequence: CASSEGRATYEQYF. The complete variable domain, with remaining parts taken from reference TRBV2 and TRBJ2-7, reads EPEVTQTPSHQVTQMGQEVILRCVPISNHLYFYWYRQILGQKVEFLVSFYNNEISEKSEIFDDQFSVERPDGSNFTLKIRSTKLEDSAMYFCASSEGRATYEQYFGPGTRLTVT.

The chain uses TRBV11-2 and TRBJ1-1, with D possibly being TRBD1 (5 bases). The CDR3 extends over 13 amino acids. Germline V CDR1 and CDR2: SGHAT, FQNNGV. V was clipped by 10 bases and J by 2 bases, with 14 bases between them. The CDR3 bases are TGTGCCACTGACGTTGGGGGTAACACTGAAGCTTTCTTT. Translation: CATDVGGNTEAFF.

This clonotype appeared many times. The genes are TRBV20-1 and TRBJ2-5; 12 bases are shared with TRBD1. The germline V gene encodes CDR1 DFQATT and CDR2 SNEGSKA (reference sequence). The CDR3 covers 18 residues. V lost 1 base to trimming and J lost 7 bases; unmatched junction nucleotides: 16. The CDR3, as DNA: TGCAGTGCTAGAGGTAGCCCCCGGCCCGGGACAGGGGGCGCGACCCAGTACTTC. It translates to CSARGSPRPGTGGATQYF.

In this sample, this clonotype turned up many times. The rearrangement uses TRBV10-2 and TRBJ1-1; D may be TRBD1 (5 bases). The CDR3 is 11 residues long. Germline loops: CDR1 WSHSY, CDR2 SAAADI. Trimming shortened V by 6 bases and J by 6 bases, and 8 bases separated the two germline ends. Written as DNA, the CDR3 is TGCGCCAGCAGCGGGGACGCTGAAGCTTTCTTT. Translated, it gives CASSGDAEAFF.

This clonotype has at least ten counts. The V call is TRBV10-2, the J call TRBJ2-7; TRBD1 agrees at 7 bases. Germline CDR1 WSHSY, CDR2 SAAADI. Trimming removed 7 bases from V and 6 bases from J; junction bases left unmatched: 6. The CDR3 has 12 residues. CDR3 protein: CASTPTGFEQYF. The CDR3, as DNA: TGCGCCAGCACTCCGACAGGGTTCGAGCAGTACTTC.

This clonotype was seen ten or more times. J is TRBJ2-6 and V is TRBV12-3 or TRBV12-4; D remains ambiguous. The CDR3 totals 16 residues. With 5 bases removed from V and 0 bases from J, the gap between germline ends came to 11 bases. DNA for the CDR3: TGTGCCAGCAGTGACCAGCCTCGCTCTGGGGCCAACGTCCTGACTTTC. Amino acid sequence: CASSDQPRSGANVLTF.

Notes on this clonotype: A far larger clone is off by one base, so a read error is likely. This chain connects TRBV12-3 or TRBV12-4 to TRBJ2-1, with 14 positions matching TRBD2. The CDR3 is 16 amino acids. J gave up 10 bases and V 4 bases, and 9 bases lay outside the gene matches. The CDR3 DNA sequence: TGTGCCAGCAGTTCCGGGACTAGCGGGAGCCATTACGAGCAGTTCTTC. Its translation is CASSSGTSGSHYEQFF.

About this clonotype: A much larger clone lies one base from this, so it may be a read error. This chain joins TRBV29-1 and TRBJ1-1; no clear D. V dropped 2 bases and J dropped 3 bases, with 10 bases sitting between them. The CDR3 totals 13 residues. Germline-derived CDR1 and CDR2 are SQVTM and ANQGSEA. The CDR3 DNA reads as TGCAGCGTTGAACGGCAGGAAGACACTGAAGCTTTCTTT. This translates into CSVERQEDTEAFF.

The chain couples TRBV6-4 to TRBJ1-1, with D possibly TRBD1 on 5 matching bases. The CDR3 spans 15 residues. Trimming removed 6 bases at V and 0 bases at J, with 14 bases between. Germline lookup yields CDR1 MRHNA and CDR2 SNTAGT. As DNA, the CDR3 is TGTGCCAGCAGGCCTCCCAGGGACTTGAACACTGAAGCTTTCTTT. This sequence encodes CASRPPRDLNTEAFF.

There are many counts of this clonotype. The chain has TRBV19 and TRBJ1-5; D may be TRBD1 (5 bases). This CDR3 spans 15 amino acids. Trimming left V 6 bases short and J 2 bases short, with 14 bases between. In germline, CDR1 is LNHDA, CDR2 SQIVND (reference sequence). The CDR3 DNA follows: TGTGCCAGTAGACCCAGGGACTTCGGCAATCAGCCCCAGCATTTT. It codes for CASRPRDFGNQPQHF.

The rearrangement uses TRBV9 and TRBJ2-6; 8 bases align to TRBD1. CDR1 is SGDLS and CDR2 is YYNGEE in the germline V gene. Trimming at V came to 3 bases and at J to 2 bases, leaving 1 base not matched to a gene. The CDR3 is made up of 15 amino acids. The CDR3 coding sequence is TGTGCCAGCAGCGGGACAGGGACTGGGGCCAACGTCCTGACTTTC. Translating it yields CASSGTGTGANVLTF.

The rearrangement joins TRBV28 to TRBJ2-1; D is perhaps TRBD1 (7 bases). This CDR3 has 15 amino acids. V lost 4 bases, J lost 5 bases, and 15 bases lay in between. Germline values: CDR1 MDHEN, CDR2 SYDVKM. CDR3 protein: CASSSGGTRDNEQFF. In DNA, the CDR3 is TGTGCCAGCAGTTCAGGGGGGACAAGAGACAATGAGCAGTTCTTC.

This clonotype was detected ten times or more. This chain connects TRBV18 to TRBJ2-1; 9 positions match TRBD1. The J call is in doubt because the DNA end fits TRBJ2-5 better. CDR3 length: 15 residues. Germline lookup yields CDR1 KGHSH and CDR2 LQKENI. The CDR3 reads CASNTVTGGSETQYF. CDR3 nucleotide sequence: TGTGCCAGCAACACCGTGACAGGGGGTTCAGAGACCCAGTACTTC.

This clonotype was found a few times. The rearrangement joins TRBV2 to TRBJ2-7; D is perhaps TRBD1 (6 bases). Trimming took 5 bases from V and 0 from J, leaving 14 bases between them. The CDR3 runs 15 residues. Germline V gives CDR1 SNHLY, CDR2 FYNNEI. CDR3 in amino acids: CASSYTGMSSYEQYF. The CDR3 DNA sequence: TGTGCCAGCAGTTACACAGGGATGAGCTCCTACGAGCAGTACTTC.

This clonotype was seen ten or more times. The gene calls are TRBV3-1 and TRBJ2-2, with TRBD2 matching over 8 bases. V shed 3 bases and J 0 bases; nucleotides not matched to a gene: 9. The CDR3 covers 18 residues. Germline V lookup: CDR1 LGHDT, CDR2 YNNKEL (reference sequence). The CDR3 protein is CASSQDPPGLANTGELFF. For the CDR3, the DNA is TGTGCCAGCAGCCAGGACCCACCGGGACTAGCGAACACCGGGGAGCTGTTTTTT.

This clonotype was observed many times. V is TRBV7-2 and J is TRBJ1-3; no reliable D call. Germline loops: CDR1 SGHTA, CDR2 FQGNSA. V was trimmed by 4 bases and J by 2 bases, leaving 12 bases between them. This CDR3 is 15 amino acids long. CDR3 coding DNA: TGTGCCAGCAGCTCACGATCTGGGGCTGGAAACACCATATATTTT. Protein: CASSSRSGAGNTIYF.

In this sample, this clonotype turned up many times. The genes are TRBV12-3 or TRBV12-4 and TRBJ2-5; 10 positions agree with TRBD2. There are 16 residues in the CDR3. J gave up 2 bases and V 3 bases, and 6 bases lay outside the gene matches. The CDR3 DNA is TGTGCCAGCAGTTTCGCTAGCGGGAGTTATCAAGAGACCCAGTACTTC. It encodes CASSFASGSYQETQYF.